This T cell receptor beta chain was documented in a study of CD8+ T cells in alopecia areata. General study results and limits: There were also resident alphabeta T cells of normal skin sequenced in scalp samples. Lesional scalp, notably in alopecia totalis/universalis, had clonality above that of normal scalp.

This clone has a handful of counts. Its specificity is unknown. Punch biopsies of lesional scalp, plus peripheral blood, were taken from alopecia areata patients. Extracted RNA was reverse transcribed, and the resulting cDNA served as sequencing template. Here immunoSEQ multiplex PCR was the method, and the copy in TCRdb shows in-frame clones only, minus some. The sample lists about 82,000 clones; around 54% were seen once. The TCR was taken from a human donor with alopecia areata. What was sequenced was NKG2D-high CD8+ T cells sorted from blood.

Here the CDR3 reads CASQDRLLNTEAFF. The CDR3 region has the DNA TGTGCCAGCCAGGACAGGCTTTTGAACACTGAAGCTTTCTTT. The chain joins TRBV19 to TRBJ1-1; 7 bases line up with TRBD1. In germline, CDR1 is LNHDA, CDR2 SQIVND (reference sequence). With V trimmed by 9 bases and J by 0 bases, 7 bases remained unmatched. The CDR3 spans 14 residues.